The 22 T cell receptor beta chains reported below all come from one sample, sequenced in a study of CD8 T cells in Susac syndrome. With random hexamers, 0.5 to 1 ug RNA was reverse transcribed. A single record per CDR3 protein comes from TCRdb applying MiXCR to the immunoSEQ multiplex PCR reads. The table has 400,000 or so distinct CDR3 sequences, around 83% seen once. The sample comprised CD8+ T cells from PBMCs. Receptors originate from a human donor with multiple sclerosis.

The chain couples TRBV5-1 to TRBJ2-7; possible D gene TRBD1, 6 bases. The CDR3 is made up of 14 amino acids. CDR1 SGHRS and CDR2 YFSETQ come from the germline V gene. Trimming pared 3 bases from V and 6 bases from J, leaving 16 bases between. CDR3 sequence: CASSSNRQASEQYF. The CDR3 nucleotides are TGCGCCAGCAGCTCGAATCGACAGGCGAGCGAGCAGTACTTC.

The chain links TRBV29-1 to TRBJ2-6, with 12 positions matching TRBD1. The J segment lost 3 bases and the V segment lost 0 bases, leaving 9 bases of the junction unmatched. The CDR3 contains 19 residues. Germline CDR1 SQVTM, CDR2 ANQGSEA. CDR3 residues: CSVEDSPGQGALGANVLTF. In DNA form, the CDR3 reads TGCAGCGTTGAAGATTCCCCGGGACAGGGGGCGCTTGGGGCCAACGTCCTGACTTTC.

This chain uses TRBV10-3 with TRBJ2-1; no firm D call. Germline CDR1 reads ENHRY; CDR2 reads SYGVKD. The length of the CDR3 is 15 residues. Trimming shortened V by 0 bases and J by 2 bases, and 8 bases separated the two germline ends. CDR3 in DNA: TGTGCCATCAGTGAGTCGACCGGACCCTACAATGAGCAGTTCTTC. This translates into CAISESTGPYNEQFF.

This chain connects TRBV27 to TRBJ1-3; no clear D. The V and J ends lost 2 bases and 0 bases respectively, with 8 bases between them. The V gene's germline CDR1 is MNHEY and CDR2 SMNVEV (reference sequence). The CDR3 is 15 residues long. CDR3 sequence reads: CASSLHSSSGNTIYF. Here the CDR3 DNA reads TGTGCCAGCAGTTTACACTCAAGCTCTGGAAACACCATATATTTT.

The chain couples TRBV20-1 to TRBJ1-2, with a possible D match to TRBD1 (5 bases). Trimming cost V 0 bases and J 0 bases, with 17 bases left between them. Germline V gene lookup returns CDR1 DFQATT and CDR2 SNEGSKA (reference sequence). This CDR3 has 17 residues. The CDR3 is CSARDSSGIEANYGYTF. As DNA, the CDR3 is TGCAGTGCTAGAGATTCATCAGGGATAGAAGCTAACTATGGCTACACCTTC.

The chain links TRBV27 to TRBJ2-7; either TRBD1 or TRBD2 may fit D (5 bases each). CDR3 length: 14 residues. Trimming took off 4 bases at V and 5 bases at J, with 15 bases between the two ends. Germline-derived CDR1 and CDR2 are MNHEY and SMNVEV (reference sequence). The CDR3 loop is CASSSSGAGDEQYF. CDR3 DNA: TGTGCCAGCAGTTCATCCGGGGCCGGGGACGAGCAGTACTTC.

The chain uses TRBV18 and TRBJ2-3; D ambiguous. The germline V gene has CDR1 KGHSH and CDR2 LQKENI. There are 14 residues in the CDR3. Trimming stripped 2 bases from V and 0 bases from J, with 6 bases between. The CDR3, as DNA: TGTGCCAGCTCACCAGAAGTCAGCACAGATACGCAGTATTTT. This codes for CASSPEVSTDTQYF.

The chain links TRBV12-3 or TRBV12-4 to TRBJ2-5; 14 nucleotides line up with TRBD2. V lost 6 bases and J lost 4; bases outside the gene matches: 7. This CDR3 is 16 amino acids long. This CDR3 reads CASSPLGLAGVETQYF. CDR3 in DNA: TGTGCCAGCAGCCCTTTGGGACTAGCGGGAGTAGAGACCCAGTACTTC.

V is TRBV9 and J is TRBJ2-5; 12 bases match TRBD2. Germline CDR1 and CDR2: SGDLS and YYNGEE. The CDR3 has 16 residues. The junction had 5 bases not matched to a gene; V was cut back by 4 bases and J by 1 base. CDR3 region: CASSTGLAGLQETQYF. In nucleotides, the CDR3 is TGTGCCAGCAGCACCGGACTAGCGGGACTCCAAGAGACCCAGTACTTC.

In its sample, this clonotype was seen a few times. The chain carries TRBV27 and TRBJ2-7; 7 bases are shared with TRBD1. With 0 bases clipped from V and 3 bases from J, the junction kept 2 bases outside the gene matches. Germline lookup yields CDR1 MNHEY and CDR2 SMNVEV (reference sequence). The CDR3 is 14 amino acids. This chain's CDR3 is CASSLSGGNYEQYF. CDR3 sequence (DNA): TGTGCCAGCAGTTTATCAGGGGGCAACTACGAGCAGTACTTC.

The chain combines TRBV27 with TRBJ1-1; no clear D. From germline, CDR1 is MNHEY and CDR2 SMNVEV (reference sequence). V lost 4 bases to trimming and J lost 6 bases, with 15 bases between them. This CDR3 region has 14 residues. The CDR3 here is CASSSSPGSAEAFF. CDR3 bases: TGTGCCAGCAGTTCCAGTCCCGGTTCTGCTGAAGCTTTCTTT.

This rearrangement joins TRBV19 to TRBJ2-3; D unresolved. The germline CDR1 and CDR2 sequences are LNHDA and SQIVND (reference sequence). V was pared by 6 bases and J by 0 bases, with 16 bases between. The CDR3 consists of 16 residues. As DNA, the CDR3 is TGTGCCAGTAGCCCGAACCCAAGGTATAGCACAGATACGCAGTATTTT. Protein product: CASSPNPRYSTDTQYF.

The gene calls are TRBV11-2 and TRBJ2-3, with no clear D. In germline, CDR1 is SGHAT, CDR2 FQNNGV. V lost 10 bases, J lost 4 bases, and 9 bases lay in between. The CDR3 is made up of 11 amino acids. Here the CDR3 reads CATCRADTQYF. The CDR3 nucleotides read TGTGCCACCTGCCGGGCAGATACGCAGTATTTT.

The chain carries TRBV27 and TRBJ2-1; 7 nucleotides line up with TRBD2. The CDR3 has 15 residues. Germline assignment: CDR1 MNHEY and CDR2 SMNVEV (reference sequence). V was clipped by 2 bases and J by 7 bases; unmatched bases: 8. CDR3 loop: CASSLIGGSRNEQFF. CDR3 DNA: TGTGCCAGCAGTTTAATTGGCGGGAGTAGAAATGAGCAGTTCTTC.

The V gene is TRBV5-1, the J gene TRBJ2-1, with TRBD1 matching over 8 bases. Germline V gene lookup returns CDR1 SGHRS and CDR2 YFSETQ. The CDR3 is 15 amino acids. The V gene end was trimmed by 4 bases and the J gene end by 6 bases; junction bases not matched to a gene: 9. The CDR3 DNA reads TGCGCCAGCAGCCAACCCACAGGGGGGAGCAATGAGCAGTTCTTC. Translating it yields CASSQPTGGSNEQFF. The full variable domain, completed using reference TRBV5-1 and TRBJ2-1, is KAGVTQTPRYLIKTRGQQVTLSCSPISGHRSVSWYQQTPGQGLQFLFEYFSETQRNKGNFPGRFSGRQFSNSRSEMNVSTLELGDSALYLCASSQPTGGSNEQFFGPGTRLTVL.

V usage is TRBV29-1 and J usage is TRBJ2-1, with TRBD2 matching 10 bases. CDR3 length equals 15 residues. V lost 5 bases, J lost 7 bases, and 11 bases stayed unmatched. Germline V gives CDR1 SQVTM, CDR2 ANQGSEA. CDR3 coding DNA: TGCAGCGTTCCCATAGCGGGAGGAGGTTGGAATGAGCAGTTCTTC. It is translated as CSVPIAGGGWNEQFF.

This chain links TRBV12-5 with TRBJ2-2, with 8 bases lining up with TRBD1. V dropped 7 bases and J dropped 4; count of bases not matched to a gene: 5. The germline V gene has CDR1 LGHNT and CDR2 FRNRAP. The CDR3 spans 14 residues. CDR3 region: CASDTDRATGELFF. The CDR3 DNA reads as TGTGCTAGTGATACGGACAGGGCCACCGGGGAGCTGTTTTTT. Supplemented by reference TRBV12-5 and TRBJ2-2, the full variable domain reads DARVTQTPRHKVTEMGQEVTMRCQPILGHNTVFWYRQTMMQGLELLAYFRNRAPLDDSGMPKDRFSAEMPDATLATLKIQPSEPRDSAVYFCASDTDRATGELFFGEGSRLTVL.

The gene calls are TRBV5-1 and TRBJ2-7, with D maybe TRBD2 (5 bases). The CDR3 length is 13 residues. V was cut by 4 bases and J by 3 bases, with 11 bases left in between. Germline V gene sequence: CDR1 SGHRS, CDR2 YFSETQ. CDR3 residues: CASSRTYFYEQYF. The CDR3 DNA sequence: TGCGCCAGCAGCCGGACTTATTTCTACGAGCAGTACTTC.

The chain couples TRBV19 to TRBJ1-5; TRBD1 matches at 7 bases. The germline V gene has CDR1 LNHDA and CDR2 SQIVND (reference sequence). This CDR3 comprises 16 residues. V shed 3 bases, J shed 0 bases, and the junction held 5 bases outside the gene matches. The CDR3 sequence: CASSMDRSYSNQPQHF. DNA for the CDR3: TGTGCCAGTAGTATGGACAGGTCTTATAGCAATCAGCCCCAGCATTTT.

V and J are TRBV3-1 and TRBJ2-5; 8 positions agree with TRBD2. V lost 1 base, J lost 3 bases, and 7 bases stayed unmatched. This CDR3 comprises 16 residues. CDR1 is LGHDT and CDR2 is YNNKEL in the germline V gene (reference sequence). The CDR3 loop is CASSQAGGPEEETQYF. The DNA for the CDR3 is TGTGCCAGCAGCCAAGCGGGAGGGCCGGAGGAAGAGACCCAGTACTTC.

This chain links TRBV13 with TRBJ2-3; D ambiguous. This CDR3 is 16 amino acids long. Between the trimmed V and J ends, which lost 2 bases and 0 bases, there was a span of 12 bases. Germline CDR1 is PRHDT and CDR2 is FYEKMQ (reference sequence). This CDR3 reads CASSLPEAGSTDTQYF. The CDR3, as DNA: TGTGCCAGCAGCTTACCAGAGGCCGGGAGCACAGATACGCAGTATTTT.

This clonotype was seen more than once but under ten times. This chain uses TRBV30 with TRBJ2-7; the D is unclear. Germline loops: CDR1 GTSNPN, CDR2 SVGIG (reference sequence). V was shortened by 0 bases and J by 4 bases, with 7 bases between the two germline ends. The CDR3 sequence is 12 residues long. CDR3: CAWSVVSYEQYF. The CDR3 DNA follows: TGTGCCTGGAGTGTCGTTTCATACGAGCAGTACTTC.